This T cell receptor beta chain stems from a study of OX40 agonist ivuxolimab in advanced cancers. This clone appeared a few times. Measured with immunoSEQ multiplex PCR; TCRdb has only the in-frame clones, and not every one. The sample consists of 55,000 to 60,000 clones, less than 90% of them appearing once. The CDR3 totals 15 residues. CDR1 and CDR2 (germline): SGHAT, FQNNGV. The ends were cut back, 4 bases at V and 0 bases at J, with 11 bases in the middle. The chain joins TRBV11-2 to TRBJ2-3; D uncertain. This specimen consisted of CD4+ or CD8+ T cells sorted from blood, obtained in a trial of the OX40 agonist ivuxolimab. This clonotype was sampled from an adult with an advanced solid tumor such as melanoma, head and neck, liver or kidney cancer. Here the CDR3 reads CASSSPRFSTDTQYF. The CDR3, as DNA: TGTGCCAGCAGCTCTCCCAGGTTTAGCACAGATACGCAGTATTTT. The full variable domain, rest sourced from reference TRBV11-2 and TRBJ2-3, is EAGVAQSPRYKIIEKRQSVAFWCNPISGHATLYWYQQILGQGPKLLIQFQNNGVVDDSQLPKDRFSAERLKGVDSTLKIQPAKLEDSAVYLCASSSPRFSTDTQYFGPGTRLTVL.